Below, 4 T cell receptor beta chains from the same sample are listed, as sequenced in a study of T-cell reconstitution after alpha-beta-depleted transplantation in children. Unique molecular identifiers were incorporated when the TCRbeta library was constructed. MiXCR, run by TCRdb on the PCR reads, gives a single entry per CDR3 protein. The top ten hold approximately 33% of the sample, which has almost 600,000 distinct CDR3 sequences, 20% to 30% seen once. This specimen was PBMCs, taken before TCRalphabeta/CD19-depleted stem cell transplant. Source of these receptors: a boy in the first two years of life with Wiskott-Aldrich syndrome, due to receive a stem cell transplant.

The CDR3 loop reads CASSLISRYEQYF. CDR3 coding DNA: TGTGCCAGCAGTTTAATTTCGCGGTACGAGCAGTACTTC. The V call is TRBV27, the J call TRBJ2-7; D unresolved. Germline CDR1 reads MNHEY; CDR2 reads SMNVEV (reference sequence). The CDR3 sequence is 13 residues long. V lost 2 bases to trimming and J lost 4 bases, with 9 bases between them.

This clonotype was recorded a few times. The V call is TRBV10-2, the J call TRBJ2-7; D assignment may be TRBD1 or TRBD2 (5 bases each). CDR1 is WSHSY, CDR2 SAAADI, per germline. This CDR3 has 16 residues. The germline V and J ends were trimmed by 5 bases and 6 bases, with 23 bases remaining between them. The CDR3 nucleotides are TGCGCCAGCAGTCAAGCGGCTCGCCAAGGGACCATCGAGCAGTACTTC. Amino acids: CASSQAARQGTIEQYF.

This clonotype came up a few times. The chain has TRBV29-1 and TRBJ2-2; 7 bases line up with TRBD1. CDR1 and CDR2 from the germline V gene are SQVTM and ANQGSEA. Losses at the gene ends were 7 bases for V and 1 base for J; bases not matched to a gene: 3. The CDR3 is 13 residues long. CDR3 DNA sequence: TGCAGCGGGGGACAGTTGAACACCGGGGAGCTGTTTTTT. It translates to CSGGQLNTGELFF.

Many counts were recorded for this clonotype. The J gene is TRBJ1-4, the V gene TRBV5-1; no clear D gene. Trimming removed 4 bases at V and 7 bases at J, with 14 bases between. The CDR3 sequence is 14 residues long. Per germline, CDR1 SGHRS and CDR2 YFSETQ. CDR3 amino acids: CASSPVVDGEKLFF. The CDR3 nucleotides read TGCGCCAGCAGCCCCGTGGTGGATGGTGAAAAACTGTTTTTT.